This is a list of T cell receptor beta chains from one sample in a study of response to subunit inactivated influenza vaccine. TCRdb processed the RT-PCR reads anew with MiXCR; each CDR3 protein has one entry. In the table there are about 570,000 distinct CDR3 sequences, about an eighth of which are singletons. Sample: PBMCs from blood, taken on the day of vaccination. The source is a man aged 50 to 60 who received an inactivated influenza vaccine. Each CDR3 is given with its conserved first and last residue. D genes are given only for firm matches. Only part of the rows carry a size: once, few, many, or a class if the clone is expanded.

D gene,V gene,clone size,J gene,CDR3 protein,CDR3 DNA
-,TRBV7-2,-,TRBJ1-5,CASSLSAGQQGQPQHF,TGTGCCAGCAGCTTATCAGCTGGTCAACAAGGGCAGCCCCAGCATTTT
-,TRBV29-1,few,TRBJ1-2,CSVEDPRGDNYGYTF,TGCAGCGTTGAAGATCCCAGGGGAGATAACTATGGCTACACCTTC
-,TRBV2,-,TRBJ2-7,CASSDQGGYEQYF,TGTGCCAGCAGTGATCAGGGGGGCTACGAGCAGTACTTC
TRBD1,TRBV20-1,few,TRBJ2-7,CSASRGTAYEQYF,TGCAGTGCTTCCCGAGGGACAGCCTACGAGCAGTACTTC
TRBD2,TRBV7-9,few,TRBJ2-3,CASSFTGGRSVADTQYF,TGTGCCAGCAGCTTCACGGGAGGGCGTTCCGTCGCAGATACGCAGTATTTT
TRBD1,TRBV7-2,many,TRBJ1-4,CASRRDSNEKLFF,TGTGCCAGCAGGAGGGACAGTAATGAAAAACTGTTTTTT
TRBD2,TRBV7-8,few,TRBJ2-3,CASRHTSGSRSSTDTQYF,TGTGCCAGCAGGCATACTAGCGGGAGTAGGTCTAGCACAGATACGCAGTATTTT
-,TRBV12-3/TRBV12-4,many,TRBJ2-1,CASSLALEANEQFF,TGTGCCAGCAGTTTAGCGCTCGAGGCCAATGAGCAGTTCTTC
TRBD1,TRBV6-2/TRBV6-3,few,TRBJ2-1,CASLELATGGLRNEQFF,TGTGCCAGCTTAGAATTGGCGACAGGGGGACTGCGAAATGAGCAGTTCTTC
-,TRBV12-3/TRBV12-4,many,TRBJ2-3,CASSLGLPGADTQYF,TGTGCCAGCAGTTTAGGACTCCCAGGGGCAGATACGCAGTATTTT
-,TRBV21-1,-,TRBJ2-3,CAGRFVGDTQYF,TGTGCCGGCCGGTTTGTTGGGGATACGCAGTATTTT
-,TRBV20-1,-,TRBJ2-3,CSGRIVISTDTQYF,TGCAGTGGGAGGATCGTGATCAGTACAGATACGCAGTATTTT
-,TRBV28,-,TRBJ2-1,CASSLWTAQKNEQFF,TGTGCCAGCAGTTTATGGACAGCTCAGAAGAATGAGCAGTTCTTC
-,TRBV2,many,TRBJ1-3,CAISLDSSGNTIYF,TGTGCCATCTCTTTGGACAGCTCTGGAAACACCATATATTTT
-,TRBV6-2/TRBV6-3,-,TRBJ2-5,CASSKTEPQETQYF,TGTGCCAGCAGTAAGACAGAGCCTCAGGAGACCCAGTACTTC
TRBD2,TRBV20-1,-,TRBJ2-3,CSARVPPSGGIDTQYF,TGCAGTGCTAGAGTGCCCCCTAGCGGGGGGATAGATACGCAGTATTTT
-,TRBV9,many,TRBJ2-3,CASSVGSTDTQYF,TGTGCCAGCAGCGTCGGCAGCACAGATACGCAGTATTTT